These 10 T cell receptor beta chains originate from one sample sequenced in a study of T cells in Graves' hyperthyroidism and ophthalmopathy. Amplification targeted TCR beta CDR3 regions from RNA transcripts. The HTBI primer set was used in a first-round RT-PCR of the TCR CDR3. TCRdb recomputed calls from the multiplex PCR reads with MiXCR, one row per CDR3 protein. The repertoire holds hundreds of thousands of distinct CDR3 sequences, with 13% as singletons. The material sequenced was blood. The receptors were gathered from a woman aged 18-29 years with Graves' hyperthyroidism.

This clonotype was seen ten or more times. V usage is TRBV29-1 and J usage is TRBJ2-5, with TRBD2 matching 7 bases. The CDR3 covers 13 residues. Germline lookup yields CDR1 SQVTM and CDR2 ANQGSEA. J lost 3 bases, V lost 4 bases, and 5 bases had no gene match. CDR3 amino acids: CSVASGGKETQYF. CDR3 DNA: TGCAGCGTTGCTTCCGGGGGGAAAGAGACCCAGTACTTC.

CDR3 in DNA: TGTGCCAGCAGTTTATCGACAGGGGCCTTGGAGACCCAGTACTTC. This encodes CASSLSTGALETQYF. The V gene is TRBV27, the J gene TRBJ2-5, with TRBD1 identical over 8 bases. This CDR3 contains 15 residues. Germline V gene sequence: CDR1 MNHEY, CDR2 SMNVEV (reference sequence). Trimming removed 0 bases from V and 5 bases from J; junction bases left unmatched: 5.

This clonotype has ten or more counts. The rearrangement links TRBV2 to TRBJ2-2; 8 bases match TRBD2. CDR1 SNHLY and CDR2 FYNNEI come from the germline V gene. There are 15 residues in the CDR3. V was clipped by 4 bases and J by 5 bases; unmatched bases: 6. The CDR3 loop is CASSGGLVLTGELFF. In DNA form, the CDR3 reads TGTGCCAGCAGTGGGGGACTAGTTCTAACCGGGGAGCTGTTTTTT.

The chain combines TRBV5-1 with TRBJ1-2; 7 bases match TRBD1. J gave up 4 bases and V 1 base, and 10 bases lay outside the gene matches. Germline V gives CDR1 SGHRS, CDR2 YFSETQ. This CDR3 has 16 residues. This chain's CDR3 is CASSLLDRTGFYGYTF. The CDR3, as DNA: TGCGCCAGCAGCTTGTTGGACAGGACTGGGTTCTATGGCTACACCTTC.

V gene TRBV19 combines with J gene TRBJ2-7; D tentatively fits TRBD1 or TRBD2 (6 bases each). The germline CDR1 and CDR2 sequences are LNHDA and SQIVND (reference sequence). V gave up 6 bases and J gave up 7 bases, with 16 bases separating them. This CDR3 region has 13 residues. For the CDR3, the DNA is TGTGCCAGTAGCCGGGGGCTAAACCTTGAGCAGTACTTC. Translating gives CASSRGLNLEQYF.

This clonotype was observed many times. The V call is TRBV5-1, the J call TRBJ2-3; TRBD1 matches at 8 bases. V shed 3 bases, J shed 4 bases, and the junction held 10 bases outside the gene matches. The CDR3 is 16 residues long. Per the germline V gene, CDR1 is SGHRS and CDR2 is YFSETQ. The CDR3 spells CASSWAGTGNSDTQYF. Written as DNA, the CDR3 is TGCGCCAGCAGCTGGGCCGGGACAGGAAACTCAGATACGCAGTATTTT.

This clonotype has at least ten counts. This chain joins TRBV3-1 and TRBJ1-1, with TRBD1 matching over 8 bases. This CDR3 is built from 13 residues. Trimming cost V 4 bases and J 6 bases; bases outside gene matches: 4. Germline CDR1 and CDR2: LGHDT and YNNKEL (reference sequence). The CDR3 bases are TGTGCCAGCAGCCCGCAGGACAGGGCTGAAGCTTTCTTT. Its protein product is CASSPQDRAEAFF. The full variable domain, in which reference TRBV3-1 and TRBJ1-1 provide the parts outside the CDR3, is DTAVSQTPKYLVTQMGNDKSIKCEQNLGHDTMYWYKQDSKKFLKIMFSYNNKELIINETVPNRFSPKSPDKAHLNLHINSLELGDSAVYFCASSPQDRAEAFFGQGTRLTVV.

This clonotype was seen many times. J is TRBJ1-5 and V is TRBV12-3 or TRBV12-4; 7 nucleotides match TRBD1. Unmatched junction bases numbered 5, after V lost 0 bases and J lost 9 bases. This CDR3 contains 14 residues. CDR3 protein: CASSLAQGGGPQHF. The CDR3, as DNA: TGTGCCAGCAGTTTAGCGCAGGGGGGAGGGCCCCAGCATTTT.

The chain has TRBV20-1 and TRBJ1-5; the D gene is possibly TRBD1 (6 bases). Germline V gives CDR1 DFQATT, CDR2 SNEGSKA (reference sequence). The V end lost 2 bases, the J end lost 7 bases, and 15 bases lay between the germline ends. CDR3 length equals 14 residues. In DNA form, the CDR3 reads TGCAGTGCTAGATCAGGGGAAAAGTGGCAGCCCCAGCATTTT. This codes for CSARSGEKWQPQHF.

This clonotype appeared many times. DNA for the CDR3: TGTGCCAGCAGTCGGGGGACAGGGGCCACTGAAGCTTTCTTT. Residues: CASSRGTGATEAFF. The chain has TRBV28 and TRBJ1-1; 10 nucleotides line up with TRBD1. CDR1 and CDR2 from the germline V gene are MDHEN and SYDVKM. The CDR3 is 14 amino acids. With V trimmed by 5 bases and J by 4 bases, 4 bases remained unmatched. The full variable domain, rest sourced from reference TRBV28 and TRBJ1-1, is DVKVTQSSRYLVKRTGEKVFLECVQDMDHENMFWYRQDPGLGLRLIYFSYDVKMKEKGDIPEGYSVSREKKERFSLILESASTNQTSMYLCASSRGTGATEAFFGQGTRLTVV.